This entry features one T cell receptor beta chain sequence. Its specificity is unknown. TCRdb reanalysed the RT-PCR reads using MiXCR and keeps one entry per CDR3 protein. This table has roughly 670,000 distinct CDR3 sequences, roughly 15% appearing once. The V gene lost 5 bases and the J gene lost 2 bases, with 15 bases spanning the gap. The germline CDR1 and CDR2 sequences are SGHTA and FQGNSA. This CDR3 is 15 amino acids long. The data were taken from a study of response to subunit inactivated influenza vaccine. Study-wide results and caveats: New T cells are recruited in small numbers by each seasonal influenza vaccination, according to the authors' suggestion.

The J gene is TRBJ1-1, the V gene TRBV7-2; possible D gene TRBD1, 6 bases. The clonotype comes from a man in his fifties or sixties who received an inactivated influenza vaccine. Material: PBMCs from blood, obtained less than 15 days before vaccination. The CDR3 loop reads CASSPRGGINTEAFF. In DNA, the CDR3 is TGTGCCAGCAGCCCCAGGGGAGGGATAAACACTGAAGCTTTCTTT.